The clone carrying this T cell receptor (beta chain) came up a few times. Antigen: not known. Quantitative 5'-RACE with molecular barcodes generated TCR beta libraries. MiXCR, applied by TCRdb to the 5' RACE reads, yields one record per CDR3 protein. The sample contains over 600,000 distinct CDR3 sequences, 19% of which appear only once. This entry is derived from a study of CD8 T cells in ankylosing spondylitis. General observations from the study: Ankylosing spondylitis blood seemed to carry a telltale TCR beta motif made of eight highly homologous variants.

From germline, CDR1 is ENHRY and CDR2 SYGVKD. V lost 3 bases, J lost 1 base, and 2 bases stayed unmatched. The length of the CDR3 is 14 residues. Sequencing used blood, either unsorted or a sorted T cell fraction (not recorded which). The chain carries TRBV10-3 and TRBJ1-1, with TRBD1 matching over 7 bases. This TCR came from a male donor with ankylosing spondylitis. CDR3 residues: CAISDRDRNTEAFF. The CDR3 DNA reads TGTGCCATCAGTGATCGGGACAGGAACACTGAAGCTTTCTTT.